Sequencing of this TCR beta chain was carried out in a study of T cell responses to AZD1222 COVID-19 vaccine. Study-wide results and caveats: Regions left unmutated in variants are reportedly the target of nearly half of spike-specific TCRs. Two doses of AZD1222 preceded a rise in Spike-specific TCR breadth and depth. Spike regions recognized by vaccine-associated CD4 TCRs spanned the protein, led by 160-218 and 743-854.

The germline CDR1 and CDR2 sequences are MNHNS and SASEGT. The CDR3 extends over 14 amino acids. Trimming removed 1 base from V and 8 bases from J, with 14 bases in between. Produced via immunoSEQ multiplex PCR; TCRdb's table is partial and in-frame only. In the table there are 65,000 to 95,000 clones, approximately 85% of which are singletons. A remark on this clone: No antigen is known for it.

The source of this sequence is an adult who received the AZD1222 COVID-19 vaccine. The chain links TRBV6-1 to TRBJ1-2; TRBD1 might be the D (5 bases). The sequences come from peripheral blood, collected 28 days after the second AZD1222 dose. The CDR3 DNA reads as TGTGCCAGCAGTGAAGGTGTGCAGGGCAGGGGCTACACCTTC. This sequence encodes CASSEGVQGRGYTF.